Each of the 30 T cell receptor beta chains below was sequenced from the same sample in a study of T cells in localized non-small cell lung cancer. Repertoires were generated with immunoSEQ multiplex PCR, while TCRdb's copy carries only in-frame clones and drops some. The data hold some 78,000 clones, with approximately 85% observed a single time. Sequenced material: peripheral blood, taken before any cancer treatment. The receptors were gathered from a man aged 35 to 69 with stage I lung adenocarcinoma.

The J gene is TRBJ1-3, the V gene TRBV7-9; D is unresolved. Trimming shortened V by 5 bases and J by 0 bases, and 8 bases separated the two germline ends. The V gene's germline CDR1 is SEHNR and CDR2 FQNEAQ (reference sequence). This CDR3 spans 14 amino acids. The CDR3 protein is CASSAGISGNTIYF. The CDR3 region has the DNA TGTGCCAGCAGCGCCGGGATCTCTGGAAACACCATATATTTT.

The J gene is TRBJ2-7, the V gene TRBV19; D possibly corresponds to TRBD1 (6 bases). The CDR3 runs 11 residues. The germline V gene encodes CDR1 LNHDA and CDR2 SQIVND (reference sequence). V dropped 6 bases and J dropped 6 bases, with 9 bases sitting between them. Written as DNA, the CDR3 is TGTGCCAGTAGGGGGGCGCGCGAGCAGTACTTC. This codes for CASRGAREQYF.

V gene TRBV9 combines with J gene TRBJ2-6; D not certain. Trimming stripped 3 bases from V and 0 bases from J, with 10 bases between. Germline lookup yields CDR1 SGDLS and CDR2 YYNGEE. CDR3 length: 16 residues. CDR3 DNA sequence: TGTGCCAGCAGCGCGTCGACCGGCTCTGGGGCCAACGTCCTGACTTTC. Its protein is CASSASTGSGANVLTF.

The sample holds one count of this clone. This chain links TRBV11-3 with TRBJ2-7, with 7 bases fitting TRBD2. Germline CDR1 is SGHNT and CDR2 is YENEEA. Trimming took 0 bases from V and 0 from J; bases not matched to a gene: 5. CDR3 length: 16 residues. The DNA for the CDR3 is TGTGCCAGCAGCTTAGATTCCCTAGCGGACTCCTACGAGCAGTACTTC. As protein: CASSLDSLADSYEQYF.

This clone was recorded a few times. V gene TRBV7-9 combines with J gene TRBJ1-2; no clear D. V was pared by 3 bases and J by 3 bases, with 8 bases between. Looked up from germline, CDR1 is SEHNR and CDR2 is FQNEAQ (reference sequence). This CDR3 is 13 amino acids long. CDR3: CASSLLGDYGYTF. The DNA of the CDR3 is TGTGCCAGCAGCTTGCTCGGCGACTATGGCTACACCTTC.

The V call is TRBV6-5, the J call TRBJ2-5; TRBD2 is a possible D gene (5 bases). Deletions cut 6 bases from V and 5 bases from J, with 19 bases between. From germline, CDR1 is MNHEY and CDR2 SVGAGI. The CDR3 is 15 amino acids. The CDR3 DNA sequence: TGTGCCAGCAGGGAACCGGGAAGAAAGCGGGAGACCCAGTACTTC. This sequence encodes CASREPGRKRETQYF.

The chain employs TRBV25-1 and TRBJ1-2; D possibly corresponds to TRBD1 (5 bases). Trimming took 3 bases from V and 2 from J, leaving 7 bases between them. The CDR3 is 13 amino acids. The V gene's germline CDR1 is MGHDK and CDR2 SYGVNS. The CDR3 nucleotides read TGTGCCAGCAGTGAGGGGGGGAACTATGGCTACACCTTC. Its translation is CASSEGGNYGYTF.

This sequence joins TRBV6-5 and TRBJ1-5; D might be TRBD1 (5 bases). Trimming removed 5 bases at V and 1 base at J, with 6 bases between. The CDR3 has 13 amino acids. Looked up from germline, CDR1 is MNHEY and CDR2 is SVGAGI. The CDR3 reads CASSRQSNQPQHF. The DNA for the CDR3 is TGTGCCAGCAGTCGACAGAGCAATCAGCCCCAGCATTTT.

This chain links TRBV27 with TRBJ1-1; the match to TRBD1 covers 8 bases. The CDR3 is 18 amino acids. Germline CDR1 MNHEY, CDR2 SMNVEV (reference sequence). V lost 0 bases to trimming and J lost 7 bases; unmatched junction nucleotides: 16. The CDR3 nucleotides are TGTGCCAGCAGTTTATCCTACCGGGACAGGATGGATAGGGATGAAGCTTTCTTT. Amino acid sequence: CASSLSYRDRMDRDEAFF.

This clone was seen a few times. The rearrangement links TRBV27 to TRBJ1-6; D is unclear. The germline V and J ends were trimmed by 6 bases and 0 bases, with 24 bases remaining between them. The CDR3 extends over 20 amino acids. CDR1 and CDR2 (germline): MNHEY, SMNVEV (reference sequence). The CDR3 spells CASSLGLSGGSSSYNSPLHF. In DNA, the CDR3 is TGTGCCAGCAGCCTGGGTTTGTCTGGCGGATCCAGCTCCTATAATTCACCCCTCCACTTT.

The CDR3 reads CASSLDGSGSYEQYF. Here the CDR3 DNA reads TGTGCCAGCAGCTTAGATGGTAGCGGGAGTTACGAGCAGTACTTC. The V gene is TRBV11-3, the J gene TRBJ2-7, with TRBD2 matching over 9 bases. Germline CDR1 is SGHNT and CDR2 is YENEEA. CDR3 length: 15 residues. Germline trimming cut 0 bases from V and 4 bases from J; bases unmatched to any gene: 4. The complete variable domain, with remaining parts taken from reference TRBV11-3 and TRBJ2-7, reads EAGVVQSPRYKIIEKKQPVAFWCNPISGHNTLYWYLQNLGQGPELLIRYENEEAVDDSQLPKDRFSAERLKGVDSTLKIQPAELGDSAVYLCASSLDGSGSYEQYFGPGTRLTVT.

This chain connects TRBV30 to TRBJ1-6; D is ambiguous. The CDR3 is 14 residues long. V lost 3 bases to trimming and J lost 7 bases, with 13 bases between them. Germline-derived CDR1 and CDR2 are GTSNPN and SVGIG (reference sequence). CDR3 protein: CAWRPFTGNSPLHF. The CDR3 bases are TGTGCCTGGAGGCCCTTCACGGGGAATTCACCCCTCCACTTT.

The chain employs TRBV7-2 and TRBJ2-3, with no clear D. The germline V and J ends were trimmed by 5 bases and 0 bases, with 6 bases remaining between them. Germline V gives CDR1 SGHTA, CDR2 FQGNSA. The CDR3 runs to 13 residues. The DNA for the CDR3 is TGTGCCAGCAGCCCATATAGCACAGATACGCAGTATTTT. It translates to CASSPYSTDTQYF.

Here the CDR3 reads CASSYSGIGGEQFF. The CDR3 region has the DNA TGTGCCAGCAGTTACTCTGGGATTGGCGGGGAGCAGTTCTTC. The chain joins TRBV6-6 to TRBJ2-1; the D gene is possibly TRBD2 (5 bases). Trimming removed 0 bases at V and 10 bases at J, with 13 bases between. CDR3 size: 14 residues. The germline CDR1 and CDR2 sequences are MNHNY and SVGAGI (reference sequence).

The rearrangement joins TRBV4-2 to TRBJ2-3, with D uncertain. The CDR3 contains 15 residues. V lost 4 bases to trimming and J lost 0 bases, with 11 bases between them. Germline V lookup: CDR1 LGHNA, CDR2 YNFKEQ. This chain's CDR3 is CASSPGHGSTDTQYF. CDR3 DNA sequence: TGTGCCAGCAGCCCAGGTCACGGGAGCACAGATACGCAGTATTTT.

This chain uses TRBV5-1 with TRBJ1-1; D not certain. The CDR3 has 15 residues. V lost 2 bases, J lost 0 bases, and 11 bases lay in between. Germline CDR1 and CDR2: SGHRS and YFSETQ. The CDR3 here is CASSLFRALNTEAFF. The CDR3 nucleotides are TGCGCCAGCAGCTTATTCCGGGCCCTGAACACTGAAGCTTTCTTT.

The chain employs TRBV5-6 and TRBJ1-2, with D possibly matching TRBD1 (5 bases). CDR3 length: 12 residues. Germline V CDR1 and CDR2: SGHDT, YYEEEE. Trimming removed 4 bases at V and 3 bases at J, with 7 bases between. CDR3 in DNA: TGTGCCAGCAGCCGAGGGGACTATGGCTACACCTTC. Translating it yields CASSRGDYGYTF.

The gene calls are TRBV5-1 and TRBJ1-4; D is perhaps TRBD1 (5 bases). Trimming cost V 10 bases and J 3 bases, with 16 bases left between them. The CDR3 covers 14 residues. The germline gives CDR1 SGHRS, CDR2 YFSETQ. The CDR3 sequence is CASRYPGANEKLFF. The DNA of the CDR3 is TGCGCCTCACGGTACCCGGGGGCTAATGAAAAACTGTTTTTT.

This clone was counted between two and nine times. The chain couples TRBV30 to TRBJ2-3, with TRBD2 matching 10 bases. The CDR3 runs to 17 residues. V lost 0 bases and J lost 3; bases outside the gene matches: 9. Per germline, CDR1 GTSNPN and CDR2 SVGIG (reference sequence). The CDR3 region has the DNA TGTGCCTGGAGTGTGGCTAGCGGGAGTGGGATGACAGATACGCAGTATTTT. Translation gives CAWSVASGSGMTDTQYF.

CDR3 sequence (DNA): TGTGCCAGTATTAGCGGGCCCCCTCTCTCTGGGGCCAACGTCCTGACTTTC. Translating gives CASISGPPLSGANVLTF. The chain joins TRBV28 to TRBJ2-6; 7 positions agree with TRBD2. CDR1 is MDHEN and CDR2 is SYDVKM in the germline V gene. This CDR3 has 17 amino acids. With 9 bases clipped from V and 0 bases from J, the junction kept 11 bases outside the gene matches.

J is TRBJ1-5 and V is TRBV19, with D possibly being TRBD1 (6 bases). The V and J ends lost 8 bases and 5 bases respectively, with 25 bases between them. Per germline, CDR1 LNHDA and CDR2 SQIVND (reference sequence). The CDR3 runs to 17 residues. The CDR3, as DNA: TGTGCCAGTGGAGGCTTGGGGGGCGGGGAGGTCCATCAGCCCCAGCATTTT. Translating it yields CASGGLGGGEVHQPQHF.

The rearrangement links TRBV19 to TRBJ2-1; possibly TRBD2 for D (5 bases). The ends were cut back, 5 bases at V and 3 bases at J, with 11 bases in the middle. CDR1 is LNHDA and CDR2 is SQIVND in the germline V gene (reference sequence). The CDR3 length is 14 residues. The CDR3 DNA reads TGTGCCAGTAGTGAGACTACGATCTACAATGAGCAGTTCTTC. Amino acids: CASSETTIYNEQFF.

The chain has TRBV7-8 and TRBJ1-5; possibly TRBD1 for D (6 bases). Germline V gene sequence: CDR1 SGHVS, CDR2 FQNEAQ. The CDR3 covers 15 residues. Deletions cut 1 base from V and 11 bases from J, with 18 bases between. This CDR3 reads CASSLVGRGSEAQHF. The CDR3, as DNA: TGTGCCAGCAGCTTAGTGGGTAGGGGGAGCGAGGCCCAGCATTTT. Together with reference TRBV7-8 and TRBJ1-5, the CDR3 gives the full variable domain: GAGVSQSPRYKVAKRGQDVALRCDPISGHVSLFWYQQALGQGPEFLTYFQNEAQLDKSGLPSDRFFAERPEGSVSTLKIQRTQQEDSAVYLCASSLVGRGSEAQHFGDGTRLSIL.

The genes are TRBV28 and TRBJ2-3, with 9 positions matching TRBD1. V lost 6 bases and J lost 5; bases outside the gene matches: 3. This CDR3 has 13 amino acids. Germline V CDR1 and CDR2: MDHEN, SYDVKM. The CDR3 loop reads CASRTGGGDTQYF. The DNA of the CDR3 is TGTGCCAGCAGGACAGGGGGAGGAGATACGCAGTATTTT.

The chain is built from TRBV5-1 and TRBJ2-3; 11 bases line up with TRBD2. CDR3 length equals 19 residues. Germline-derived CDR1 and CDR2 are SGHRS and YFSETQ. The ends lost 0 bases at V and 0 bases at J; junction bases unmatched: 9. CDR3 DNA: TGCGCCAGCAGCTTGGGGTCTACTAGCGGGGGCCCTAGCACAGATACGCAGTATTTT. It translates to CASSLGSTSGGPSTDTQYF.

In the case of this clone: The germline gene is not matched at one end of the junction; a read error may be the cause. V gene TRBV7-7 combines with J gene TRBJ2-5; 7 bases match TRBD2. From germline, CDR1 is SSHAT and CDR2 FNYEAQ (reference sequence). The CDR3 extends over 14 amino acids. The CDR3 DNA reads as TGTGCTAGCAGCTTTGGGGGGGGTGGCGAGACCCAGTACTTC. Translating gives CASSFGGGGETQYF.

This clone turned up a few times. The V and J genes are TRBV2 and TRBJ2-7; 9 bases match TRBD2. V was pared by 7 bases and J by 2 bases, with 6 bases of the junction left unmatched. The CDR3 has 14 amino acids. Germline values: CDR1 SNHLY, CDR2 FYNNEI. CDR3 in amino acids: CASKVAGETYEQYF. The CDR3 DNA reads TGTGCCAGCAAGGTAGCGGGGGAAACCTACGAGCAGTACTTC.

The chain uses TRBV30 and TRBJ1-5; D unclear. CDR3 length: 15 amino acids. Between the trimmed V and J ends, which lost 0 bases and 2 bases, there was a span of 11 bases. In germline, CDR1 is GTSNPN, CDR2 SVGIG (reference sequence). In DNA form, the CDR3 reads TGTGCCTGGAGTGTACGAGGGATTGGCAATCAGCCCCAGCATTTT. Its translation is CAWSVRGIGNQPQHF.

The V call is TRBV6-1, the J call TRBJ1-1, with 8 bases that match TRBD1. The germline gives CDR1 MNHNS, CDR2 SASEGT. J lost 4 bases, V lost 6 bases, and 10 bases had no gene match. This CDR3 is built from 15 residues. The CDR3 sequence: CASRTRTGSGTEAFF. DNA for the CDR3: TGTGCCAGCAGGACCCGGACAGGGTCGGGCACTGAAGCTTTCTTT.

This sequence joins TRBV4-1 and TRBJ1-4, with D maybe TRBD1 (5 bases). The CDR3 totals 14 residues. The ends were cut back, 5 bases at V and 6 bases at J, with 13 bases in the middle. CDR1 and CDR2 from the germline V gene are MGHRA and YSYEKL. CDR3 region: CASSSGSGYEKLFF. As DNA, the CDR3 is TGCGCCAGCAGCTCAGGGTCAGGGTATGAAAAACTGTTTTTT.